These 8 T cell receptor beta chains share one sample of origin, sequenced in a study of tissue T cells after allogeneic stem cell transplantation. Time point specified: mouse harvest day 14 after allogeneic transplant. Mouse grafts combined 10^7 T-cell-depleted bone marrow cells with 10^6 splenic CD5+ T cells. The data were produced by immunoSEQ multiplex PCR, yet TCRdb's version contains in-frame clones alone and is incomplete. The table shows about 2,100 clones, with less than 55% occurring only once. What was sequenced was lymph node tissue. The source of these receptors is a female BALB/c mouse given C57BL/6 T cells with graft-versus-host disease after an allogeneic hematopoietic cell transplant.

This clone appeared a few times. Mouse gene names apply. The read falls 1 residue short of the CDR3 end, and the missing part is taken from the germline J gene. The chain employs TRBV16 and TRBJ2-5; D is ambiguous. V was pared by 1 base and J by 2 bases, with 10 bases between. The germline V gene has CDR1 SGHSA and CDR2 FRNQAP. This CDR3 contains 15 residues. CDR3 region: CASSLVGAVQDTQYF. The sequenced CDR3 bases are TGTGCAAGCAGCTTAGTGGGCGCAGTCCAAGACACCCAGTAC.

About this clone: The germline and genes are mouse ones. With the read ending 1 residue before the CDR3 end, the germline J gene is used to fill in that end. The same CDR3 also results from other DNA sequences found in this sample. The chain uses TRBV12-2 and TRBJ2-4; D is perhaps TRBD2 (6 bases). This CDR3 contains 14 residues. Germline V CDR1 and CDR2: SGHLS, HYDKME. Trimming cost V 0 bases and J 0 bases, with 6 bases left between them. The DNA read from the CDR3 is TGTGCCAGCTCTCTCGGGGGGAGTCAAAACACCTTGTAC. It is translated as CASSLGGSQNTLY. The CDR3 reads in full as CASSLGGSQNTLYF.

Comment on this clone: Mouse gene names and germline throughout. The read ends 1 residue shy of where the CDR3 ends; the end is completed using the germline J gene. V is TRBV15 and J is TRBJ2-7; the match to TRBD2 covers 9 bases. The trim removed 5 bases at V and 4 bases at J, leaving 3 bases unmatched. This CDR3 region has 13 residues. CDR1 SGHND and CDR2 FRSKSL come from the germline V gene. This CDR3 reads CASSRDWEYEQYF. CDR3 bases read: TGTGCCAGCAGTCGGGACTGGGAGTATGAACAGTAC.

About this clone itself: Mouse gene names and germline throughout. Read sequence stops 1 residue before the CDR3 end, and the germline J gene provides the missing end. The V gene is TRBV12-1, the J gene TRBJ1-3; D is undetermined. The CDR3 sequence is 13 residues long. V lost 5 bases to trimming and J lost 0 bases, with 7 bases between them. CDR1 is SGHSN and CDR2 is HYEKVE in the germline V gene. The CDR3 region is CASFQTSGNTLYF. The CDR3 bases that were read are TGTGCCAGCTTTCAGACTTCTGGAAATACGCTCTAT.

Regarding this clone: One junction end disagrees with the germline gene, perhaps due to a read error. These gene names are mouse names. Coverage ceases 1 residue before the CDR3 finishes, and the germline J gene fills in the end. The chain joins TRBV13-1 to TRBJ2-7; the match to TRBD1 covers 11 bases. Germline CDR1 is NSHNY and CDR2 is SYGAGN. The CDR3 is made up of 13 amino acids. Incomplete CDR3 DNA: TGTGCCAGCGGTGATGGGGACAGGGGGGAACAGTAC. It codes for CASGDGDRGEQY. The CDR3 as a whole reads CASGDGDRGEQYF.

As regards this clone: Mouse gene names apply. CDR3 protein: CASSEAGRYEQYF. The CDR3 bases that were read are TGTGCCAGCAGTGAGGCCGGGCGCTATGAACAGTAC. The chain is built from TRBV13-3 and TRBJ2-7; D is undetermined. From the germline J gene comes the end of the CDR3, since the read stops 1 residue before it. Germline V gene sequence: CDR1 NNHDY, CDR2 SYVADS. This CDR3 comprises 13 residues. Trimming removed 2 bases at V and 3 bases at J, with 9 bases between.

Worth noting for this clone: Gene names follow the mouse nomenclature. CDR3 sequence reads: CASSHNEVFF. The covered CDR3 bases are TGTGCTAGCAGTCACAACGAAGTCTTC. The genes are TRBV29 and TRBJ1-1; no clear D. The CDR3 is cut off 1 residue early in the read; its end comes from the germline J gene. The V end lost 5 bases, the J end lost 8 bases, and 6 bases lay between the germline ends. CDR3 size: 10 residues. Germline V gives CDR1 MSHET, CDR2 SYDVDS.

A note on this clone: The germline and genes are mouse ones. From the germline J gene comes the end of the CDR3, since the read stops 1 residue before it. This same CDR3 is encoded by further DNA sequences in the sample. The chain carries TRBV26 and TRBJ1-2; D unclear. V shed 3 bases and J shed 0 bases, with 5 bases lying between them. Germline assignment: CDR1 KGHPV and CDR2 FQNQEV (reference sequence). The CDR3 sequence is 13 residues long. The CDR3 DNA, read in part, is TGTGCCAGCAGTCTAACCGCAAACTCCGACTACACC. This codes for CASSLTANSDYT. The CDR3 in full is CASSLTANSDYTF.